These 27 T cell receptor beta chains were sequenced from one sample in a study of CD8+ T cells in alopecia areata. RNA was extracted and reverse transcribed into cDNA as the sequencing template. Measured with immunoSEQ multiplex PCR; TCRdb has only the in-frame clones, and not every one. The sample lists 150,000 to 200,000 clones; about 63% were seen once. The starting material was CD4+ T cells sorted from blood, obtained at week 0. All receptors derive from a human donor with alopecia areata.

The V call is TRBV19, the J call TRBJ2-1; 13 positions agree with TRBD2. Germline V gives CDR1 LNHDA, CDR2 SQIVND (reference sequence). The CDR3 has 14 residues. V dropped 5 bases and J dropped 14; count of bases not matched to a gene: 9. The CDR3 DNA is TGTGCCAGTAGTCTAGGACTAGCGGGGGCCGGGAAGTTCTTC. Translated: CASSLGLAGAGKFF.

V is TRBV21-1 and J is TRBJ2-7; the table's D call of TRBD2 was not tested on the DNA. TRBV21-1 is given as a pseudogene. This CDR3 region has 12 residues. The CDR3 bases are TGTGCCAGCAGCAATCGAGGGCACGAGCAGTACTTC. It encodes CASSNRGHEQYF.

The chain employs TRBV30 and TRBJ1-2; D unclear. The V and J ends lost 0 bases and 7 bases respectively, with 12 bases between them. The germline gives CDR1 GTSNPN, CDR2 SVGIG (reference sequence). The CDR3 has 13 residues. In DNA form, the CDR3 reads TGTGCCTGGAGTGTACAGAGGAATTCTGGCTACACCTTC. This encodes CAWSVQRNSGYTF.

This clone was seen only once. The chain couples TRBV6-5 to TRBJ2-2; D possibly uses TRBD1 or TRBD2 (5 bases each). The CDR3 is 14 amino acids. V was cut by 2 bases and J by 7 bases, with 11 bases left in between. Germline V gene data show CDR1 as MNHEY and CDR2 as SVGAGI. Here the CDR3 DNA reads TGTGCCAGCAGTTACAGGGGAGCGATCGGGGAGCTGTTTTTT. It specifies CASSYRGAIGELFF.

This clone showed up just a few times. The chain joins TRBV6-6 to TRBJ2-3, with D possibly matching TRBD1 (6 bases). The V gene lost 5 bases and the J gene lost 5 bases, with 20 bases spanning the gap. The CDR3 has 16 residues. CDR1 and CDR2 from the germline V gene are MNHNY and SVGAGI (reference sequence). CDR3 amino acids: CASSAPGTPGEDTQYF. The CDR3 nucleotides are TGTGCCAGCAGTGCACCCGGGACACCCGGAGAAGATACGCAGTATTTT.

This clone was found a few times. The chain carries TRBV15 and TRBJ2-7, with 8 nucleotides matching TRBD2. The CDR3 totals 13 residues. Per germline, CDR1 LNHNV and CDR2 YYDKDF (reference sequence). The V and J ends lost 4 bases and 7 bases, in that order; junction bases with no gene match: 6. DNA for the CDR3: TGTGCCACCAGCATCAGGGGACTAGGGGAGCAGTACTTC. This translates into CATSIRGLGEQYF.

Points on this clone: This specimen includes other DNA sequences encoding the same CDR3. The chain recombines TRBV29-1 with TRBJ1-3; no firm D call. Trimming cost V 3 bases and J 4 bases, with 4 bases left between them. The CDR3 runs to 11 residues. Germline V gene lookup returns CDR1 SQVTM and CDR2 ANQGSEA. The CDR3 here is CSVDRGNTIYF. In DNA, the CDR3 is TGCAGCGTTGATCGCGGAAACACCATATATTTT.

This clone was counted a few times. CDR3 region: CASSLGPAVFF. The CDR3 DNA reads as TGTGCCAGCAGCTTGGGGCCGGCGGTTTTCTTT. The chain couples TRBV5-5 to TRBJ1-1; D not certain. The CDR3 covers 11 residues. CDR1 and CDR2 (germline): SGHKS, YYEKEE (reference sequence). V lost 0 bases and J lost 13, with 10 bases in between.

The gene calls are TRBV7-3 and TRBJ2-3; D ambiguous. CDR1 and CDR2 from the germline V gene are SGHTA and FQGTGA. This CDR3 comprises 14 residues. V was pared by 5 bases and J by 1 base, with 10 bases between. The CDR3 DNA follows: TGTGCCAGCAGCCTTGACTCCCGCACAGATACGCAGTATTTT. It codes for CASSLDSRTDTQYF. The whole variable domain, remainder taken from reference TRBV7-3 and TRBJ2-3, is GAGVSQTPSNKVTEKGKYVELRCDPISGHTALYWYRQSLGQGPEFLIYFQGTGAADDSGLPNDRFFAVRPEGSVSTLKIQRTERGDSAVYLCASSLDSRTDTQYFGPGTRLTVL.

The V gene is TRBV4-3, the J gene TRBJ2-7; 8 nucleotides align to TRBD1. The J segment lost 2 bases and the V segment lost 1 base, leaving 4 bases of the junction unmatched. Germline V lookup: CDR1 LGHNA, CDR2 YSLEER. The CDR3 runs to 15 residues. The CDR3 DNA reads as TGCGCCAGCAGCCAAGGGACAGGGAGTCCCTACGAGCAGTACTTC. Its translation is CASSQGTGSPYEQYF.

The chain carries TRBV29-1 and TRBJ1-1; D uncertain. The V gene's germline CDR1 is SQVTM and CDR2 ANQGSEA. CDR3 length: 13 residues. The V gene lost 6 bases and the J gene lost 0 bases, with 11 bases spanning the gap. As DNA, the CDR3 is TGCAGCGTCCAGCGCCGGCTGAACACTGAAGCTTTCTTT. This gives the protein CSVQRRLNTEAFF.

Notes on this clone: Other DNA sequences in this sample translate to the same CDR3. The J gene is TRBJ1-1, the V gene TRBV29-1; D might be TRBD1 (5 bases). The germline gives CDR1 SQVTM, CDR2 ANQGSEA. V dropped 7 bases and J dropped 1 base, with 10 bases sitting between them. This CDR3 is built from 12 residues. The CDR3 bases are TGCAGCGGTGGGACGGCGAACACTGAAGCTTTCTTT. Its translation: CSGGTANTEAFF.

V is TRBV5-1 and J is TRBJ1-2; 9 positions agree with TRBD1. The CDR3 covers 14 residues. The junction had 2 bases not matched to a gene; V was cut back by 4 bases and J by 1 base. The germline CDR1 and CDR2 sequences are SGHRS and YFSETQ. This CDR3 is CASSPGQGNYGYTF. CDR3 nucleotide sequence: TGCGCCAGCAGCCCGGGACAGGGTAACTATGGCTACACCTTC.

The CDR3 loop reads CSVVGSSTEAFF. The CDR3, as DNA: TGCAGCGTTGTAGGTTCGAGCACTGAAGCTTTCTTT. The J gene is TRBJ1-1, the V gene TRBV29-1; D remains unclear. Per the germline V gene, CDR1 is SQVTM and CDR2 is ANQGSEA. CDR3 length: 12 residues. The V and J ends lost 4 bases and 4 bases respectively, with 10 bases between them.

CDR3 sequence reads: CSASRAAEAFF. CDR3 in DNA: TGCAGTGCTAGTCGGGCAGCTGAAGCTTTCTTT. The chain links TRBV20-1 to TRBJ1-1; no reliable D call. CDR3 length: 11 amino acids. With 3 bases removed from V and 6 bases from J, the gap between germline ends came to 8 bases. Looked up from germline, CDR1 is DFQATT and CDR2 is SNEGSKA (reference sequence).

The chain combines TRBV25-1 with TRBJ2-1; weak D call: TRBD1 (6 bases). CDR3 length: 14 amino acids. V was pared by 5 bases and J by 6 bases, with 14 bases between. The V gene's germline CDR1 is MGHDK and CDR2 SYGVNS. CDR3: CASSSGVMVNEQFF. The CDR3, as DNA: TGTGCCAGCAGTTCAGGGGTGATGGTCAATGAGCAGTTCTTC.

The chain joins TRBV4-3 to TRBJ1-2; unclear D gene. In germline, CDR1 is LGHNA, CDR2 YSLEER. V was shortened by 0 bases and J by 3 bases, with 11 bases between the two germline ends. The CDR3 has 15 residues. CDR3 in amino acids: CASSQEEGGHYGYTF. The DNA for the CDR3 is TGCGCCAGCAGCCAAGAAGAGGGCGGCCACTATGGCTACACCTTC.

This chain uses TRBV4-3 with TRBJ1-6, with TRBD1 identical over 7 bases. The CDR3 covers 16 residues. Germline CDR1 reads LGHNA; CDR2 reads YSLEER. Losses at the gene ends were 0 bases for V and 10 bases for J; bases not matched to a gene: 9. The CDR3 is CASSQDIRQGGSPLHF. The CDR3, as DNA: TGCGCCAGCAGCCAAGATATTCGACAGGGTGGGTCACCCCTCCACTTT.

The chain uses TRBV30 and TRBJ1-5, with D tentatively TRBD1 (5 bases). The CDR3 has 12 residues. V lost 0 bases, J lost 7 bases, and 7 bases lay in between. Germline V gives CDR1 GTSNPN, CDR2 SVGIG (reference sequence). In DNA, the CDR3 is TGTGCCTGGAGTGTGCGGGACCAGCCCCAGCATTTT. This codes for CAWSVRDQPQHF.

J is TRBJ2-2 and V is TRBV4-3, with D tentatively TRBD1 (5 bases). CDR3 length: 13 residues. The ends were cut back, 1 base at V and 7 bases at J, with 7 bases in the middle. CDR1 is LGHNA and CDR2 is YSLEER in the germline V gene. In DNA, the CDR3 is TGCGCCAGCAGCCAAGGAAGGGGCGGGGAGCTGTTTTTT. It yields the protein CASSQGRGGELFF.

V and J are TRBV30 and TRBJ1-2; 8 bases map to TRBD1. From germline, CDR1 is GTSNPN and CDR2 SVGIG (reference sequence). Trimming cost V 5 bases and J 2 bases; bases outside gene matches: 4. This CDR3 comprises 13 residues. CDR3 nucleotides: TGTGCCTGGCGACAGGGGAAAAACTATGGCTACACCTTC. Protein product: CAWRQGKNYGYTF.

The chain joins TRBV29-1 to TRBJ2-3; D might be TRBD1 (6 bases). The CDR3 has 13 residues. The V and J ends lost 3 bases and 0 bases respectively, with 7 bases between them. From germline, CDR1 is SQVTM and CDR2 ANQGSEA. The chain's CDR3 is CSVDRGSTDTQYF. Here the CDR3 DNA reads TGCAGCGTTGATAGGGGGAGCACAGATACGCAGTATTTT.

DNA of the CDR3: TGTGCCCTTAAGCGACCAGGGGGTAACTATGGCTACACCTTC. This codes for CALKRPGGNYGYTF. The rearrangement links TRBV30 to TRBJ1-2; 7 bases are a match to TRBD1. The ends lost 8 bases at V and 1 base at J; junction bases unmatched: 10. The CDR3 spans 14 residues. The germline gives CDR1 GTSNPN, CDR2 SVGIG (reference sequence).

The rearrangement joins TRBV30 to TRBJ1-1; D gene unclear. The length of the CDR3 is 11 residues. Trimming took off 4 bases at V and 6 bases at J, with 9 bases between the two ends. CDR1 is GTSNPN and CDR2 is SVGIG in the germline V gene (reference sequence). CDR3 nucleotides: TGTGCCTGGAATAGAATCTCTGAAGCTTTCTTT. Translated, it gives CAWNRISEAFF.

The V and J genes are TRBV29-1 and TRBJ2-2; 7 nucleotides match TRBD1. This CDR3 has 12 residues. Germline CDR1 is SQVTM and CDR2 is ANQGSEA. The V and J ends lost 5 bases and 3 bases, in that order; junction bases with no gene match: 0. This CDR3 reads CSVTGDTGELFF. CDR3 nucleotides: TGCAGCGTTACAGGGGACACCGGGGAGCTGTTTTTT.

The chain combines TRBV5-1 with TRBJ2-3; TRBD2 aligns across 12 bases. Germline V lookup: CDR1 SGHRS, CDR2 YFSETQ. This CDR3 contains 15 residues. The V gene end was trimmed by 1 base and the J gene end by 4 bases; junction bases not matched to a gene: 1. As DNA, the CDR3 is TGCGCCAGCAGCTTGACTAGCGGGGGGCCAGATACGCAGTATTTT. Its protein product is CASSLTSGGPDTQYF. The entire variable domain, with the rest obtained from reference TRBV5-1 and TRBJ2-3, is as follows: KAGVTQTPRYLIKTRGQQVTLSCSPISGHRSVSWYQQTPGQGLQFLFEYFSETQRNKGNFPGRFSGRQFSNSRSEMNVSTLELGDSALYLCASSLTSGGPDTQYFGPGTRLTVL.

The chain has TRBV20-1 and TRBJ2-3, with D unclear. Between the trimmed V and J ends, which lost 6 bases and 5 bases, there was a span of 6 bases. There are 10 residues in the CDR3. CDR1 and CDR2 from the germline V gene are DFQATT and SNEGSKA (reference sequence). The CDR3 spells CSAFKDTQYF. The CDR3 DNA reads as TGCAGTGCCTTTAAAGATACGCAGTATTTT.